These T cell receptor beta chains were read from a single sample in a study of cytomegalovirus exposure and HLA in healthy donors. Assay: immunoSEQ multiplex PCR; the TCRdb copy retains only in-frame clones and omits some. The table lists some 130,000 clones, roughly 85% of them singletons. Sequencing was carried out using PBMCs. Source of these receptors: a man in his forties in good health and CMV-seropositive. CDR3s include the opening cysteine and the closing phenylalanine or tryptophan. Fields, in order: clone size, V gene, D gene, J gene, CDR3 protein, CDR3 DNA. D genes are given only for firm matches. The listing skips clone size in some rows; elsewhere it reads once, few, many or a size class.

abundance: -
v_gene: TRBV28
d_gene: -
j_gene: TRBJ1-1
CDR3aa: CASRLIQGNTEAFF
CDR3nt: TGTGCCAGCAGACTAATACAGGGCAACACTGAAGCTTTCTTT

abundance: once
v_gene: TRBV6-6
d_gene: TRBD1
j_gene: TRBJ1-4
CDR3aa: CASSPGQATNEKLFF
CDR3nt: TGTGCCAGCAGTCCGGGACAGGCAACTAATGAAAAACTGTTTTTT

abundance: -
v_gene: TRBV5-4
d_gene: -
j_gene: TRBJ1-2
CDR3aa: CASSTDINYGYTF
CDR3nt: TGTGCCAGCAGCACTGACATTAACTATGGCTACACCTTC

abundance: -
v_gene: TRBV27
d_gene: -
j_gene: TRBJ2-5
CDR3aa: CASSFSALGGETQYF
CDR3nt: TGTGCCAGCAGTTTCTCAGCGTTAGGGGGAGAGACCCAGTACTTC

abundance: -
v_gene: TRBV5-1
d_gene: TRBD2
j_gene: TRBJ2-1
CDR3aa: CASSRGTSGNSYNEQFF
CDR3nt: TGCGCCAGCAGCCGTGGGACTAGCGGGAATAGTTACAATGAGCAGTTCTTC

abundance: -
v_gene: TRBV5-1
d_gene: -
j_gene: TRBJ2-1
CDR3aa: CASSRGAGILNNEQFF
CDR3nt: TGCGCCAGCAGCCGGGGGGCAGGAATACTAAACAATGAGCAGTTCTTC

abundance: -
v_gene: TRBV6-5
d_gene: -
j_gene: TRBJ1-2
CDR3aa: CASNTPGGVGYTF
CDR3nt: TGTGCCAGCAACACCCCCGGGGGGGTTGGCTACACCTTC

abundance: -
v_gene: TRBV7-6
d_gene: -
j_gene: TRBJ2-1
CDR3aa: CASSLKPQGSLLYNEQFF
CDR3nt: TGTGCCAGCAGCTTAAAACCCCAGGGGTCCCTTCTGTACAATGAGCAGTTCTTC

abundance: -
v_gene: TRBV2
d_gene: -
j_gene: TRBJ2-3
CDR3aa: CASSEAGGATGTDTQYF
CDR3nt: TGTGCCAGCAGTGAAGCAGGGGGGGCGACCGGCACAGATACGCAGTATTTT

abundance: -
v_gene: TRBV19
d_gene: TRBD1
j_gene: TRBJ2-2
CDR3aa: CASWDRRTGELFF
CDR3nt: TGTGCCAGTTGGGACAGGCGCACCGGGGAGCTGTTTTTT

abundance: -
v_gene: TRBV5-1
d_gene: -
j_gene: TRBJ1-1
CDR3aa: CASSEIQGNTEAFF
CDR3nt: TGCGCCAGCAGCGAAATACAGGGGAACACTGAAGCTTTCTTT

abundance: -
v_gene: TRBV11-3
d_gene: -
j_gene: TRBJ1-1
CDR3aa: CASSPGLPTEAFF
CDR3nt: TGTGCCAGCAGCCCAGGGCTACCGACTGAAGCTTTCTTT

abundance: -
v_gene: TRBV2
d_gene: TRBD2
j_gene: TRBJ2-1
CDR3aa: CASSLAGAYNEQFF
CDR3nt: TGTGCCAGCAGTTTGGCGGGAGCCTACAATGAGCAGTTCTTC

abundance: -
v_gene: TRBV4-1
d_gene: TRBD1
j_gene: TRBJ1-2
CDR3aa: CASSQDHGTGSGYTF
CDR3nt: TGCGCCAGCAGCCAAGATCACGGGACAGGGTCTGGCTACACCTTC

abundance: -
v_gene: TRBV6-1
d_gene: TRBD1
j_gene: TRBJ1-6
CDR3aa: CASSVLVRGQSPLHF
CDR3nt: TGTGCCAGCAGTGTCCTCGTCAGGGGGCAGTCACCCCTCCACTTT

abundance: -
v_gene: TRBV5-8
d_gene: TRBD2
j_gene: TRBJ2-1
CDR3aa: CASSLELAGVNNEQFF
CDR3nt: TGTGCCAGCAGCTTGGAACTAGCGGGGGTGAACAATGAGCAGTTCTTC

abundance: -
v_gene: TRBV16
d_gene: TRBD2
j_gene: TRBJ2-1
CDR3aa: CASSQWGLAGYNEQFF
CDR3nt: TGTGCCAGCAGCCAATGGGGACTAGCGGGTTACAATGAGCAGTTCTTC

abundance: -
v_gene: TRBV19
d_gene: -
j_gene: TRBJ2-2
CDR3aa: CASSWQTNTGELFF
CDR3nt: TGTGCCAGTAGTTGGCAGACAAACACCGGGGAGCTGTTTTTT

abundance: -
v_gene: TRBV19
d_gene: -
j_gene: TRBJ2-7
CDR3aa: CASSITGSGYEQYF
CDR3nt: TGTGCCAGTAGTATAACAGGGTCGGGCTACGAGCAGTACTTC

abundance: few
v_gene: TRBV7-9
d_gene: -
j_gene: TRBJ1-1
CDR3aa: CSSSVERGEAFF
CDR3nt: TGTTCCAGCTCCGTCGAACGGGGTGAAGCTTTCTTT

abundance: -
v_gene: TRBV15
d_gene: TRBD2
j_gene: TRBJ2-5
CDR3aa: CATGRASGKQETQYF
CDR3nt: TGTGCCACCGGGAGGGCTAGCGGGAAGCAAGAGACCCAGTACTTC

abundance: -
v_gene: TRBV28
d_gene: TRBD1
j_gene: TRBJ2-3
CDR3aa: CASSWLGTGTDTQYF
CDR3nt: TGTGCCAGCAGCTGGCTCGGGACAGGCACAGATACGCAGTATTTT

abundance: once
v_gene: TRBV7-6
d_gene: TRBD2
j_gene: TRBJ2-3
CDR3aa: CASSCLLAGGRNTQYF
CDR3nt: TGTGCCAGCAGCTGCCTTCTAGCGGGAGGTCGAAATACGCAGTATTTT

abundance: -
v_gene: TRBV30
d_gene: TRBD2
j_gene: TRBJ2-3
CDR3aa: CAWRTSGGTDTQYF
CDR3nt: TGTGCCTGGAGGACTAGCGGCGGCACAGATACGCAGTATTTT

abundance: few
v_gene: TRBV27
d_gene: TRBD2
j_gene: TRBJ2-7
CDR3aa: CASSSGGSGSYEQYF
CDR3nt: TGTGCCAGCAGTTCCGGGGGGAGCGGGAGCTACGAGCAGTACTTC

abundance: -
v_gene: TRBV10-1
d_gene: -
j_gene: TRBJ2-3
CDR3aa: CASTEDSSTDTQYF
CDR3nt: TGCGCCAGCACTGAGGACAGTAGCACAGATACGCAGTATTTT

abundance: -
v_gene: TRBV28
d_gene: -
j_gene: TRBJ1-3
CDR3aa: CASSETGNQNTGNTIYF
CDR3nt: TGTGCCAGCAGTGAAACGGGTAATCAGAATACTGGAAACACCATATATTTT

abundance: -
v_gene: TRBV11-2
d_gene: -
j_gene: TRBJ1-2
CDR3aa: CASSPRDTSYGYTF
CDR3nt: TGTGCCAGCAGCCCGAGGGACACCTCCTATGGCTACACCTTC